Sequencing of this T cell receptor beta chain was carried out in a study of radiotherapy plus CTLA-4 blockade in lung cancer. Study in general: Patients showed objective responses in about 18% of cases and disease control in under 35%.

This table comes from immunoSEQ multiplex PCR, and its TCRdb copy is limited to in-frame clones, with some not included. The table has 70,000 to 85,000 clones, roughly four fifths seen once. CDR3 length: 14 residues. Germline CDR1 SGHRS, CDR2 YFSETQ. On this clone itself: Antigen unknown.

General observations from the study: TCR clones originating in tumors grew in number in blood after radiotherapy plus ipilimumab. Together with interferon-beta, which increased in serum after radiation, early dynamic changes in blood T cell clones were reportedly the best predictors of response.

Enrolled patients, whose metastatic non-small-cell lung cancer was chemo-refractory, received focal radiation plus CTLA-4 blockade with ipilimumab. The material sequenced was peripheral blood, taken from a patient treated with radiotherapy plus ipilimumab. This TCR was recovered from a human donor with non-small cell lung cancer whose response to radiotherapy plus ipilimumab could not be evaluated. The chain uses TRBV5-1 and TRBJ2-5, with a possible D match to TRBD2 (5 bases). The J call may be wrong; the DNA end is better matched by TRBJ2-7. CDR3 amino acids: CASSLERASYEQYF. CDR3 DNA sequence: TGCGCCAGCAGCTTGGAGAGGGCTTCCTACGAGCAGTACTTC.